The 7 T cell receptor beta chains reported below all come from one sample, sequenced in a study of T-cell memory formation after mild COVID-19. Each CDR3 protein gets one entry after TCRdb re-called the 5' RACE reads with MiXCR. The sample yields about 390,000 distinct CDR3 sequences, roughly 15% seen once. Input material: PBMCs or a T cell subset sorted from them (not recorded which). These receptors were taken from a man aged 18 to 29 who had mild COVID-19 (a few samples of this study predate the infection). Cell type and time point are not known.

The chain uses TRBV20-1 and TRBJ2-1; 7 positions match TRBD2. The CDR3 is made up of 14 amino acids. Germline lookup yields CDR1 DFQATT and CDR2 SNEGSKA (reference sequence). The V and J ends lost 3 bases and 5 bases, in that order; junction bases with no gene match: 7. The CDR3 DNA reads TGCAGTGCTAGCAAGCGGGGACTCAACAATGAGCAGTTCTTC. Its protein is CSASKRGLNNEQFF.

This clonotype was counted a single time. The chain uses TRBV5-1 and TRBJ1-1; D might be TRBD1 (6 bases). Trimming took off 3 bases at V and 5 bases at J, with 17 bases between the two ends. Germline lookup yields CDR1 SGHRS and CDR2 YFSETQ. The CDR3 totals 15 residues. CDR3 loop: CASSWGQGERTEAFF. CDR3 nucleotides: TGCGCCAGCAGCTGGGGGCAAGGGGAGCGGACTGAAGCTTTCTTT.

This clonotype was recorded a few times. The chain couples TRBV5-4 to TRBJ2-7; D ambiguous. Trimming pared 2 bases from V and 3 bases from J, leaving 12 bases between. CDR1 is SGHNT, CDR2 YYREEE, per germline (reference sequence). This CDR3 comprises 14 residues. CDR3: CASSLDNGNYEQYF. For the CDR3, the DNA is TGTGCCAGCAGCTTAGATAACGGAAACTACGAGCAGTACTTC.

The V gene is TRBV20-1, the J gene TRBJ2-3, with 9 bases identical to TRBD1. Trimming at V came to 1 base and at J to 3 bases, leaving 8 bases not matched to a gene. Germline CDR1 and CDR2: DFQATT and SNEGSKA (reference sequence). The CDR3 has 16 residues. CDR3 sequence reads: CSARVNTGGVTDTQYF. As DNA, the CDR3 is TGCAGTGCTAGAGTGAACACAGGGGGCGTAACAGATACGCAGTATTTT.

The chain couples TRBV5-1 to TRBJ2-1; tentative D call: TRBD1 (6 bases). CDR1 and CDR2 (germline): SGHRS, YFSETQ. This CDR3 has 16 residues. Trimming pared 0 bases from V and 6 bases from J, leaving 16 bases between. CDR3 DNA: TGCGCCAGCAGCTTGGAAGCAGGGGTTGTCCCCAATGAGCAGTTCTTC. Translation: CASSLEAGVVPNEQFF.

This clonotype showed up just a few times. This chain joins TRBV4-3 and TRBJ2-3; 7 bases are a match to TRBD2. V lost 1 base, J lost 8 bases, and 6 bases stayed unmatched. Germline V lookup: CDR1 LGHNA, CDR2 YSLEER. The CDR3 has 14 amino acids. CDR3 bases: TGCGCCAGCAGCCAAGGGGGGGGGACGACTACGCAGTATTTT. Amino acid sequence: CASSQGGGTTTQYF.

This clonotype was seen more than once but under ten times. The chain combines TRBV5-4 with TRBJ1-6; tentative D call: TRBD1 (5 bases). Germline CDR1 SGHNT, CDR2 YYREEE (reference sequence). Trimming cost V 1 base and J 5 bases, with 10 bases left between them. This CDR3 is built from 15 residues. CDR3 bases: TGTGCCAGCAGCTTGCCCGGGGCCAATAATTCACCCCTCCACTTT. It specifies CASSLPGANNSPLHF.